The clone carrying this T cell receptor (beta chain) was recorded many times. What it recognizes is unknown. Since a much larger clone is just one base distant, this may be a read error. Time point in this sample: newly diagnosed GD, antithyroid drugs for less than 3 months. There was RNA extracted from PBMCs, and the TCR library was made from it. This sample was taken from a study of regulatory T cells in long-lasting Graves disease. Study-level findings and limits: Persistent disease favored TRBV28, TRBJ1-2 and TRBJ2-5.

CDR3 length: 14 residues. V lost 7 bases, J lost 6 bases, and 8 bases stayed unmatched. Arm-PCR with iRepertoire HTBI primers amplified the CDR3 regions for these TCR beta libraries. TCRdb processed the multiplex PCR reads anew with MiXCR; each CDR3 protein has one entry. The table records some 220,000 distinct CDR3 sequences, approximately 18% of them present only once. The sample was also reused in another study, on T cells in Graves' hyperthyroidism and ophthalmopathy.

The sequencing here drew on peripheral blood mononuclear cells (PBMCs), taken at new diagnosis, from a patient treated with antithyroid drugs. This receptor was taken from a woman younger than 45 with Graves disease. This rearrangement joins TRBV12-3 or TRBV12-4 to TRBJ2-3; 9 nucleotides match TRBD1. This CDR3 reads CASNPGQGRDTQYF. The DNA for the CDR3 is TGTGCCAGCAATCCAGGACAGGGGAGGGATACGCAGTATTTT.